The present entry profiles one T cell receptor (beta chain) with its context. Method: immunoSEQ multiplex PCR; TCRdb's copy keeps in-frame clones and lacks some. The table includes over 150,000 clones, 84% detected once. The entry originates in a study of blood T cell repertoires in COVID-19. From germline, CDR1 is MNHEY and CDR2 SMNVEV (reference sequence). The CDR3 is made up of 14 amino acids. V gave up 1 base and J gave up 6 bases; unmatched junction bases: 4. This chain connects TRBV27 to TRBJ1-2, with TRBD1 identical over 8 bases. Sequencing used peripheral blood. The TCR sequence derives from a man aged 18-30 years with active or convalescent COVID-19. CDR3 sequence reads: CASSLWAGGDGYTF. CDR3 coding DNA: TGTGCCAGCAGTTTATGGGCAGGGGGCGATGGCTACACCTTC.